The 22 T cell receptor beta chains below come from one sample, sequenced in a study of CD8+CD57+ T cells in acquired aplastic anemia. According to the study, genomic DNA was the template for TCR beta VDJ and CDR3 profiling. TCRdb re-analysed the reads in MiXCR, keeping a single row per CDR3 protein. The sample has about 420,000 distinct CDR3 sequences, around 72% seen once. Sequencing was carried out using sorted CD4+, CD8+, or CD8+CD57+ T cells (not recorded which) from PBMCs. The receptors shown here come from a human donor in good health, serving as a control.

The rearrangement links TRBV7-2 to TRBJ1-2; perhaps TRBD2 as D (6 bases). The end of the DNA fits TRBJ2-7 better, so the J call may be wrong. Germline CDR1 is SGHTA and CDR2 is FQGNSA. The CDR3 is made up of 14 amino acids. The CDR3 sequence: CASSGEAGRDTQYF. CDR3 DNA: TGTGCCAGCAGCGGCGAGGCGGGAAGGGATACGCAGTACTTC.

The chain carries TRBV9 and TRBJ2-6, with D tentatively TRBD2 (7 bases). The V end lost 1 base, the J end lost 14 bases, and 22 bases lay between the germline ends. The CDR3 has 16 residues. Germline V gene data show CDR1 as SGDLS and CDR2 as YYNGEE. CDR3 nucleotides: TGTGCCAGCAGCGTACTTGGGGGGGCCGACGGGGAGCTCCTGACTTTC. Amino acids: CASSVLGGADGELLTF.

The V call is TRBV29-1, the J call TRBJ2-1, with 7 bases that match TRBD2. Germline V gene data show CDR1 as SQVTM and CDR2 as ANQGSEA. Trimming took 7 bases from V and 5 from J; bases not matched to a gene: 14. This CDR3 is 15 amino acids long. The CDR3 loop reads CSGRRRAGDNNEQFF. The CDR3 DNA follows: TGCAGCGGCCGTCGGCGGGCGGGGGATAACAATGAGCAGTTCTTC.

The DNA of the CDR3 is TGCAGTGCCACAGGGGTCAGGAATGAAAAACTGTTTTTT. This encodes CSATGVRNEKLFF. V usage is TRBV20-1 and J usage is TRBJ1-4, with 7 nucleotides matching TRBD1. Germline V gene lookup returns CDR1 DFQATT and CDR2 SNEGSKA (reference sequence). Trimming took 6 bases from V and 5 from J; bases not matched to a gene: 6. CDR3 length equals 13 residues.

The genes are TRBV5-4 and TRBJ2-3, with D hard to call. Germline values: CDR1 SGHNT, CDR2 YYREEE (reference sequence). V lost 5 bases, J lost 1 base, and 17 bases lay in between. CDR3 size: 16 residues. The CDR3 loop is CASRSEFIIGTDTQYF. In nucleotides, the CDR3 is TGTGCCAGCAGATCCGAATTTATTATAGGCACAGATACGCAGTATTTT.

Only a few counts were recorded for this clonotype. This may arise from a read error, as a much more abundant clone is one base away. Written as DNA, the CDR3 is TGTGCCAGCAGCGAGAGCCTAAGCACTGAAGCTTTCTTT. Amino acid sequence: CASSESLSTEAFF. This sequence joins TRBV9 and TRBJ1-1; D remains ambiguous. The V end lost 3 bases, the J end lost 4 bases, and 10 bases lay between the germline ends. Germline CDR1 reads SGDLS; CDR2 reads YYNGEE. The CDR3 is 13 residues long.

The CDR3 here is CASSQDLSAAYYGYTF. CDR3 nucleotides: TGCGCCAGCAGCCAAGATCTCTCAGCGGCTTACTATGGCTACACCTTC. The chain has TRBV4-1 and TRBJ1-2; D uncertain. CDR3 length: 16 residues. V lost 0 bases, J lost 3 bases, and 14 bases lay in between. Germline CDR1 and CDR2: MGHRA and YSYEKL.

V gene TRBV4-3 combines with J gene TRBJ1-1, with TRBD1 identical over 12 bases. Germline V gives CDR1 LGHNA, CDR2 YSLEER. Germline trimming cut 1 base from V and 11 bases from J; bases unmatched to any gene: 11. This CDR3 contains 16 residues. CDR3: CASSQASGTGGMGAFF. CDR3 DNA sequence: TGCGCCAGCAGCCAAGCAAGTGGGACAGGGGGCATGGGGGCTTTCTTT.

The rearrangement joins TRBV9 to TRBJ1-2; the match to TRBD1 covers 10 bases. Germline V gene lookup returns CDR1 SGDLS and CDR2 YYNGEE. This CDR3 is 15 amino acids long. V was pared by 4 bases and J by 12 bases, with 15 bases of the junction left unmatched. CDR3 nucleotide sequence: TGTGCCAGCAGCTTGGTGGGGGACAGGGGTAGTGAGAACACCTTC. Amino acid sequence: CASSLVGDRGSENTF.

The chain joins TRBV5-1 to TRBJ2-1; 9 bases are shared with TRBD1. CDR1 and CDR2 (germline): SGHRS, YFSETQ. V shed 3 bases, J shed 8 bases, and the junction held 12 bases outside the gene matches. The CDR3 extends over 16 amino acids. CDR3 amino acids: CASSSTGGGPSYEQFF. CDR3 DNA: TGCGCCAGCAGCTCGACAGGGGGGGGCCCTTCGTATGAGCAGTTCTTC.

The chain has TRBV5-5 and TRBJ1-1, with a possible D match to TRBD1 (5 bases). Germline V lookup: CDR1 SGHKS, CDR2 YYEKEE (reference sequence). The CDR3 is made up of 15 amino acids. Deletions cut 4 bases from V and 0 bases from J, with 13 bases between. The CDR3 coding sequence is TGTGCCAGCAGCCCGAGGGGCTCCATGAACACTGAAGCTTTCTTT. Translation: CASSPRGSMNTEAFF.

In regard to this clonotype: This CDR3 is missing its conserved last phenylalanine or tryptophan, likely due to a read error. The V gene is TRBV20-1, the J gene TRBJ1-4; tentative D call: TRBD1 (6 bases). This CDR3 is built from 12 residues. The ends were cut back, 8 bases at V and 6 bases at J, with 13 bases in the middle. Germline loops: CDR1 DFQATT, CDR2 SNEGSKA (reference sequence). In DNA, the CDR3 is TGCAGTAGCAGGGGCTTTGATGAAAAACTGTTTTCT. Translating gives CSSRGFDEKLFS.

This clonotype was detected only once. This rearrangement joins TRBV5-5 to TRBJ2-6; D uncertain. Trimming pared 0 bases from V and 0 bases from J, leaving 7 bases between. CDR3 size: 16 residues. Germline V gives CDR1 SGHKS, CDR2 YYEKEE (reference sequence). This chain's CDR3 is CASSLVLSSGANVLTF. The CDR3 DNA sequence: TGTGCCAGCAGCTTGGTTCTGAGCTCTGGGGCCAACGTCCTGACTTTC.

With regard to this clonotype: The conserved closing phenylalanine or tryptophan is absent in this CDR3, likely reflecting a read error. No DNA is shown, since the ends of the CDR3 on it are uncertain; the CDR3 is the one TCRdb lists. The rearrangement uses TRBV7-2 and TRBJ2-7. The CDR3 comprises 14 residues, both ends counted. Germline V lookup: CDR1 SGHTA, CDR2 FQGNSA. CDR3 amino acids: CASSLQATSYEQFG.

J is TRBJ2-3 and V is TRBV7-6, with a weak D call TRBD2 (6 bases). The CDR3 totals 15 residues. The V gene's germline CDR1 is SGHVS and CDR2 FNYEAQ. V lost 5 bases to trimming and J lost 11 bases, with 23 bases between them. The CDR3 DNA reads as TGTGCCAGCAGCCTAACCAGGGAAGGCGGGGAGCTGCAGTATTTT. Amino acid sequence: CASSLTREGGELQYF.

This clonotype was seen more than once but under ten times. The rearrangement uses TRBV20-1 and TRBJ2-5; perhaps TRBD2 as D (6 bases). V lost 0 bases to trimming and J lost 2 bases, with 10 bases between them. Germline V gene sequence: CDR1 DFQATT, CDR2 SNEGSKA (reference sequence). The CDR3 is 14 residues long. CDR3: CSAREGGSQETQYF. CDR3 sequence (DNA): TGCAGTGCTAGAGAGGGAGGCTCTCAAGAGACCCAGTACTTC.

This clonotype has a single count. The CDR3 nucleotides read TGTGCCAGCAGCGGAGGGGCGACAGATACGCAGTATTTT. Amino acids: CASSGGATDTQYF. The chain carries TRBV9 and TRBJ2-3; the D call may be TRBD1 or TRBD2 (5 bases each). The germline V gene has CDR1 SGDLS and CDR2 YYNGEE. V was pared by 3 bases and J by 3 bases, with 8 bases between. The length of the CDR3 is 13 residues.

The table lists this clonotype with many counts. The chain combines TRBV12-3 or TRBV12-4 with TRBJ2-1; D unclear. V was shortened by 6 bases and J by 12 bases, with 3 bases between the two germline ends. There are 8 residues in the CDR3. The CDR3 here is CASRPQFF. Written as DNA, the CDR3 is TGTGCCAGCAGGCCGCAGTTCTTC.

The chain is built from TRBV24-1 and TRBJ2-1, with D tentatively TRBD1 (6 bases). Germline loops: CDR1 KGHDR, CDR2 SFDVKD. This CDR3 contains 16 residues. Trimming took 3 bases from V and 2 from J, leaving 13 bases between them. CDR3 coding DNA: TGTGCCACCAGTGATCTCTCAGGGGCCGCCTACAATGAGCAGTTCTTC. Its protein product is CATSDLSGAAYNEQFF.

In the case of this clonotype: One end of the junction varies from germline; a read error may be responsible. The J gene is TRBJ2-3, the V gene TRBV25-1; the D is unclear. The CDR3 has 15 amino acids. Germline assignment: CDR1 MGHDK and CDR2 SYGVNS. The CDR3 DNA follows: TGTGCCACCAGTGACCACCCCCCCGGCACAGATACGCAGTATTTT. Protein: CATSDHPPGTDTQYF.

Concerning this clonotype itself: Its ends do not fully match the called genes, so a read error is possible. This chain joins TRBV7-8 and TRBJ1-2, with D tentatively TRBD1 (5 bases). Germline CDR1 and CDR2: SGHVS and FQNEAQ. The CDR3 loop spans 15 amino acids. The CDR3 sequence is CASRGERHPNYRYTF. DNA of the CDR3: TGTGCCAGCCGGGGCGAGAGACACCCTAACTATCGCTACACCTTC.

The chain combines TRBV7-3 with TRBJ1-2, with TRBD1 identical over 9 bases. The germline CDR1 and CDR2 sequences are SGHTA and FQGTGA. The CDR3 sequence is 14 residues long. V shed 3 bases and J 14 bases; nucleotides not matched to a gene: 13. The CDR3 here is CASSLTGGGNDQTF. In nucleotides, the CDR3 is TGTGCCAGCAGCTTGACAGGGGGGGGCAACGACCAGACCTTC.